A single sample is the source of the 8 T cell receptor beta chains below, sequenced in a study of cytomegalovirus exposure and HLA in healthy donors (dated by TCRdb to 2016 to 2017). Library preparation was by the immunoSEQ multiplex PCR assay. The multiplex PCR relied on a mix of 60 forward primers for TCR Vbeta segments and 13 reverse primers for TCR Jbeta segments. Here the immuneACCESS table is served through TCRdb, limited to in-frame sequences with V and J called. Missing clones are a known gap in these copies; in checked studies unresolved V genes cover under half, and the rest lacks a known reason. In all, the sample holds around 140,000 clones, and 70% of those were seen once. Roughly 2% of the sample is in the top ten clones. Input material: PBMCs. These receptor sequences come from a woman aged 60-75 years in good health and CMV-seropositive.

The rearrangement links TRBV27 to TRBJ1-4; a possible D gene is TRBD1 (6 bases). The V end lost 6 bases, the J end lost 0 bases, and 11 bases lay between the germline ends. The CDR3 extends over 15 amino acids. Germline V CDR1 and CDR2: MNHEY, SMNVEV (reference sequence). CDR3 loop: CASRRRQATNEKLFF. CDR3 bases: TGTGCCAGCAGAAGAAGACAGGCAACTAATGAAAAACTGTTTTTT.

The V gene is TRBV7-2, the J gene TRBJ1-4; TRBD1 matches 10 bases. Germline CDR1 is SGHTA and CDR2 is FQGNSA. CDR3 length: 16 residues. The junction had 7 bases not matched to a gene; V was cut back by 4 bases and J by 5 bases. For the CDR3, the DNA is TGTGCCAGCAGCTGGGGACCGGGACAGGGGAATGAAAAACTGTTTTTT. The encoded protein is CASSWGPGQGNEKLFF.

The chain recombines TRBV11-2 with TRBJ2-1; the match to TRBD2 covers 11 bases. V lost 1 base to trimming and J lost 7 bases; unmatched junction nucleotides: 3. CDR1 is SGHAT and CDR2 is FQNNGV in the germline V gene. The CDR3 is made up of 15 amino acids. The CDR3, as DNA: TGTGCCAGCAGCTTAGTGAGACTAGCGGGAAATGAGCAGTTCTTC. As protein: CASSLVRLAGNEQFF.

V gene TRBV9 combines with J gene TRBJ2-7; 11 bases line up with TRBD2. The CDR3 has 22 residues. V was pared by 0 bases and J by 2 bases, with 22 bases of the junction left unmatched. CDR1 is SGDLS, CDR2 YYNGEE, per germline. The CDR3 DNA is TGTGCCAGCAGCGTAGGCGCCGCTGTCCACGGGACTAGCGGAGGGATCCCCTACGAGCAGTACTTC. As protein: CASSVGAAVHGTSGGIPYEQYF.

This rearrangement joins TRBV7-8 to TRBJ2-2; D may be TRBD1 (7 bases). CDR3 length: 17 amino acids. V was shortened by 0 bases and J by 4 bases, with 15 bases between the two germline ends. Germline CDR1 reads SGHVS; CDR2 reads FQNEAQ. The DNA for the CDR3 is TGTGCCAGCAGCTTAGCTGCGACAGGGAGGAGCACCGGGGAGCTGTTTTTT. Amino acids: CASSLAATGRSTGELFF.

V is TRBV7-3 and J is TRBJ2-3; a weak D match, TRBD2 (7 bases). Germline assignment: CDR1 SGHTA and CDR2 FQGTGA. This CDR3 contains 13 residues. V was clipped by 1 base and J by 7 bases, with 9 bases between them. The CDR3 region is CASSLKGGNTQYF. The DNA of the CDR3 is TGTGCCAGCAGCTTAAAGGGGGGGAATACGCAGTATTTT.

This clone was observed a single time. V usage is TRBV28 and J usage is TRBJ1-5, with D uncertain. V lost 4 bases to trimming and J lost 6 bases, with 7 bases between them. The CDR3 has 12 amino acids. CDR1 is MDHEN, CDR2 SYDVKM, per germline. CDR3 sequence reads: CASSSGRQPQHF. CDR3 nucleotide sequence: TGTGCCAGCAGTTCCGGTCGTCAGCCCCAGCATTTT.

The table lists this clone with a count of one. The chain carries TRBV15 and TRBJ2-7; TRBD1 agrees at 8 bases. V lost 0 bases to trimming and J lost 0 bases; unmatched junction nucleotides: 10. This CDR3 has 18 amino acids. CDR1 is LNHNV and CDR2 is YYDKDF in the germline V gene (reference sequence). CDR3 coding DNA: TGTGCCACCAGCAGAGATATTGGGGGACAGGCGCTCTCCTACGAGCAGTACTTC. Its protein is CATSRDIGGQALSYEQYF.